This is a list of T cell receptor beta chains from one sample in a study of shared clonotypes between healthy human individuals. Clones were sequenced by immunoSEQ multiplex PCR, and TCRdb holds only the in-frame ones, with some missing. The table shows approximately 740,000 clones, with roughly 70% occurring only once. The sequencing input was memory CD4+ T cells sorted from blood. The receptors here all came from a woman aged 30 to 39 in good health. CDR3s include the opening cysteine and the closing phenylalanine or tryptophan. Fields, in order: CDR3 DNA, CDR3 protein, CDR3 length, D gene, clone size, V gene, J gene. The D gene is left open where the match is weak. Some rows have no size entry. The others give once, few or many, or a class for an expanded clone.

TGTGCCAGCAGGCCGGGACAGCAGACTCTTATTCAGTACTTC	CASRPGQQTLIQYF	14	TRBD1	.	TRBV6-5	TRBJ2-4
TGTGCCAGTAGTATAGGGGTAGCGGTGAGCACAGATACGCAGTATTTT	CASSIGVAVSTDTQYF	16	.	.	TRBV19	TRBJ2-3
TGTGCCAGCAGTTTACCGGACATATCCTACGAGCAGTACTTC	CASSLPDISYEQYF	14	.	many	TRBV28	TRBJ2-7
TGTGCCAGCAGTATGGAGGGGGACATTCAGTACTTC	CASSMEGDIQYF	12	.	few	TRBV27	TRBJ2-4
TGTGCCATCAGTGCGCAGGGGGCATCCTACTACGAGCAGTACTTC	CAISAQGASYYEQYF	15	TRBD1	.	TRBV10-3	TRBJ2-7
TGTGCCAGCAGAAGGGGATCTGGAAACACCATATATTTT	CASRRGSGNTIYF	13	.	.	TRBV6-5	TRBJ1-3
TGTGCCAGCAGCCCGCCCCGGCAGACCCAAGAGACCCAGTACTTC	CASSPPRQTQETQYF	15	.	.	TRBV5-4	TRBJ2-5
TGCGCCAGCAGCCATCGACAAGAACGCTCCTACGAGCAGTACTTC	CASSHRQERSYEQYF	15	.	.	TRBV4-1	TRBJ2-7
TGCGCCAGCAGCTTGGCGCGCGGGAGGGGAGATACGCAGTATTTT	CASSLARGRGDTQYF	15	TRBD2	.	TRBV5-1	TRBJ2-3
TGCGCCAGCAGCCAGGGACTAGCGGAGTACACAGATACGCAGTATTTT	CASSQGLAEYTDTQYF	16	TRBD2	.	TRBV5-1	TRBJ2-3
TGTGCCAGCAGCCCGGACGTCTCTGGGGCCAACGTCCTGACTTTC	CASSPDVSGANVLTF	15	.	.	TRBV2	TRBJ2-6
TGTGCCAGCAGTGAGAGGGTCGGGGTCCCCGGGGAGCTGTTTTTT	CASSERVGVPGELFF	15	.	.	TRBV2	TRBJ2-2
TGTGCCAGCAGCCAGAGACTAGCGGGAGGGGGCGATACGCAGTATTTT	CASSQRLAGGGDTQYF	16	TRBD2	.	TRBV4-2	TRBJ2-3
TGTGCCAGTAGTATAGGGGGGCCGGCTGAAGCTTTCTTT	CASSIGGPAEAFF	13	.	.	TRBV19	TRBJ1-1
TGTGCCTGGAACCCCTACCCCCTGAACACTGAAGCTTTCTTT	CAWNPYPLNTEAFF	14	.	.	TRBV30	TRBJ1-1
TGTGCCAGCAGTCCAAGTGGTGATGAGCAGTTCTTC	CASSPSGDEQFF	12	.	.	TRBV27	TRBJ2-1
TGTGCCACCAGGGTCCTTAATGAAAAACTGTTTTTT	CATRVLNEKLFF	12	.	.	TRBV28	TRBJ1-4
TGTGCCAGTAATGACGGACTCTACGAGCAGTACTTC	CASNDGLYEQYF	12	.	.	TRBV19	TRBJ2-7
TGTGCCAGCAGCTATGGACAGGGGGAATTGTATGGCTACACCTTC	CASSYGQGELYGYTF	15	TRBD1	.	TRBV5-4	TRBJ1-2
TGCGCCAGCAGTGAGTCGATGCGGGGGCAGTACTTC	CASSESMRGQYF	12	.	.	TRBV10-2	TRBJ2-7
TGTGCCAGCAGCGAAGGACCCTTGGGCACCCAAAGGGCTTTCTTT	CASSEGPLGTQRAFF	15	.	.	TRBV11-2	TRBJ1-1
TGTGCCAGCAGTACATCGAACACTGAAGCTTTCTTT	CASSTSNTEAFF	12	.	few	TRBV28	TRBJ1-1
TGCGCCAGCAGCGAGGGAGCTACGCAGTATTTT	CASSEGATQYF	11	.	.	TRBV5-1	TRBJ2-3
TGTGCCAGCAGCCGATCTGACAGCTACGAGCAGTACTTC	CASSRSDSYEQYF	13	.	.	TRBV7-9	TRBJ2-7
TGTGCCAGTAGTATAGGACAGTCTCACACTGAAGCTTTCTTT	CASSIGQSHTEAFF	14	.	.	TRBV19	TRBJ1-1
TGCGCCAGCAGCTTGGGACTGAATCGCCCTACAGATACGCAGTATTTT	CASSLGLNRPTDTQYF	16	.	.	TRBV5-1	TRBJ2-3
TGCAGCGTTGAAGAGGGCGGGGAAGAGACCCAGTACTTC	CSVEEGGEETQYF	13	.	.	TRBV29-1	TRBJ2-5
TGTGCCAGCAGCCCTACTAGCGGTACCTACGAGCAGTACTTC	CASSPTSGTYEQYF	14	TRBD2	.	TRBV6-5	TRBJ2-7
TGTGCCACCAGGGGGCGCCGCACAGATACGCAGTATTTT	CATRGRRTDTQYF	13	TRBD1	.	TRBV6-6	TRBJ2-3
TGTGCCAGCAGTGCAGCGGGAGCACTTGGGGAGCAGTACTTC	CASSAAGALGEQYF	14	TRBD2	once	TRBV25-1	TRBJ2-7
TGTGCCAGCGGCAGGTCGAACACTGAAGCTTTCTTT	CASGRSNTEAFF	12	.	.	TRBV6-6	TRBJ1-1
TGCGCCAGCAGCTTTACTAGCGGGAGCTCCTACAATGAGCAGTTCTTC	CASSFTSGSSYNEQFF	16	TRBD2	.	TRBV5-1	TRBJ2-1
TGTGCCAGCAGTTTGTTAGGGCAGAACTACGAGCAGTACTTC	CASSLLGQNYEQYF	14	.	.	TRBV28	TRBJ2-7
TGTGCCAGCAGTCCGAGGGCAGGGGCGGGGGAACTGTTTTTT	CASSPRAGAGELFF	14	.	.	TRBV27	TRBJ1-4
TGTGCCAGCAGGGGTCTGGGTTTGGGCTATGGCTACACCTTC	CASRGLGLGYGYTF	14	.	.	TRBV6-1	TRBJ1-2
TGTGCCAGCAGCCCCGCCGGGCGGGAGGGTGAGCAGTACTTC	CASSPAGREGEQYF	14	TRBD2	.	TRBV9	TRBJ2-7
TGTGCCAGCTCATCATCTAGCGTCGCCGGCGGAGATACGCAGTATTTT	CASSSSSVAGGDTQYF	16	.	.	TRBV18	TRBJ2-3
TGTGCCAGCACTGGTCGGGGGAGCGAGCAGTACTTC	CASTGRGSEQYF	12	.	few	TRBV2	TRBJ2-7
TGTGCCAGCAGTCCTAGGCAGGGAACCAAAAACATTCAGTACTTC	CASSPRQGTKNIQYF	15	.	.	TRBV2	TRBJ2-4
TGTGCCAGCAGCTTAACAACGTTCGGACAAGAGACCCAGTACTTC	CASSLTTFGQETQYF	15	.	.	TRBV6-1	TRBJ2-5
TGTGCCAGCAGTGAAGTTGCGACAGATACGCAGTATTTT	CASSEVATDTQYF	13	.	.	TRBV2	TRBJ2-3
TGTGCCAGTAGTACCCGAACGGGACTAGCGGGTGGTGAGCAGTTCTTC	CASSTRTGLAGGEQFF	16	TRBD2	.	TRBV19	TRBJ2-1
TGCAGCGTTGATCGTCAGGACTACAATGAGCAGTTCTTC	CSVDRQDYNEQFF	13	.	.	TRBV29-1	TRBJ2-1
TGTGCCAGCAGCTTAATCAGGGCCGAAAAACTGTTTTTT	CASSLIRAEKLFF	13	.	few	TRBV11-2	TRBJ1-4
TGTGCCAGCAGCTTAATCGGGGCTCGGACAGATACGCAGTATTTT	CASSLIGARTDTQYF	15	.	.	TRBV11-1	TRBJ2-3
TGCGCCAGCAGCTCTGGGGGGACGGGGACCTACGAGCAGTACTTC	CASSSGGTGTYEQYF	15	.	.	TRBV5-1	TRBJ2-7